This TCR beta chain comes out of a study of T cell clusters in autoimmune cytopenias. Background on the study: Per sample, median TRB depth was about 52,000 reads, yielding a median 2,350 distinct clonotypes. Notes on the study in general: No cluster-lack signature appeared between secondary cytopenia and chronic lymphocytic leukemia patients, apparently due to lymphoma masking. Physiological T cell clusters of healthy donors were apparently absent in primary autoimmune cytopenia patients. The T cell clusters were defined only in silico, without experimental functional validation.

Comments on this clonotype: The antigen remains unidentified.

Each sample's input was roughly 270 ng genomic DNA, about 38,000 genome equivalents. Multiplex touch-down PCR amplified TRB using TRB-A and TRB-B pools in one tube. TCRdb processed the multiplex PCR reads again and assigns one entry to each CDR3 protein, with no DNA. In total, the table holds approximately 12,000 distinct CDR3 sequences. CDR1 is MNHNY, CDR2 SVGAGI, per germline (reference sequence). The CDR3 consists of 18 residues. The receptor was isolated from a human donor with an autoimmune cytopenia or autoimmune hepatitis (not recorded which). The J gene is TRBJ1-5, the V gene TRBV6-6. Specimen: peripheral blood. This CDR3 reads CASSPTSEGLVGNQPQHF.